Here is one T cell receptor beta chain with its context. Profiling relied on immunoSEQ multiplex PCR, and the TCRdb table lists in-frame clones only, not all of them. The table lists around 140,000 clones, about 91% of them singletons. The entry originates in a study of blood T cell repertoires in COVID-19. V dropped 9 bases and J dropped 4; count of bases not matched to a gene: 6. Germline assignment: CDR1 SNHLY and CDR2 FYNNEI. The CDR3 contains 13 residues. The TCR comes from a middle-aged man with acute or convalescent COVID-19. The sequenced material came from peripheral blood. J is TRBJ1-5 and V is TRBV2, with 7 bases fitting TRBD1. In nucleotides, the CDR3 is TGTGCCAGTGTGGGACAGCCGAATCAGCCCCAGCATTTT. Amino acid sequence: CASVGQPNQPQHF. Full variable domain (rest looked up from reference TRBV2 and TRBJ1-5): EPEVTQTPSHQVTQMGQEVILRCVPISNHLYFYWYRQILGQKVEFLVSFYNNEISEKSEIFDDQFSVERPDGSNFTLKIRSTKLEDSAMYFCASVGQPNQPQHFGDGTRLSIL.